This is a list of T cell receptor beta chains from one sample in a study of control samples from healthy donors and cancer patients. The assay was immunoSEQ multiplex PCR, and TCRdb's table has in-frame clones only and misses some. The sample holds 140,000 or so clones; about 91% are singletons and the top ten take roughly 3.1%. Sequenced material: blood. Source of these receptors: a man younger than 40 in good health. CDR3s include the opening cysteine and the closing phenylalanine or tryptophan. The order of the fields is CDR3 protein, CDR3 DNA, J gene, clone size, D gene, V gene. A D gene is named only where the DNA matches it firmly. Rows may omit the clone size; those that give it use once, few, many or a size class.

CDR3: CASSLDVLGGTDTQYF
DNA: TGCGCCAGCAGCTTGGACGTCCTTGGGGGTACAGATACGCAGTATTTT
J: TRBJ2-3
size: .
D: .
V: TRBV5-1

CDR3: CASSEGGEANTGELFF
DNA: TGCGCCAGCAGTGAGGGGGGGGAGGCGAACACCGGGGAGCTGTTTTTT
J: TRBJ2-2
size: .
D: TRBD2
V: TRBV10-1

CDR3: CASSQAPGGNTEAFF
DNA: TGTGCCAGCAGCCAAGCCCCCGGGGGGAACACTGAAGCTTTCTTT
J: TRBJ1-1
size: .
D: .
V: TRBV14

CDR3: CASSWAGYGANVLTF
DNA: TGTGCCAGCAGTTGGGCTGGGTACGGGGCCAACGTCCTGACTTTC
J: TRBJ2-6
size: .
D: .
V: TRBV28

CDR3: CASSNPPGGYTF
DNA: TGTGCCAGTAGCAACCCGCCGGGAGGCTACACCTTC
J: TRBJ1-2
size: .
D: .
V: TRBV19

CDR3: CASSEPGYNQPQHF
DNA: TGTGCCAGCAGTGAACCAGGTTACAATCAGCCCCAGCATTTT
J: TRBJ1-5
size: .
D: .
V: TRBV25-1

CDR3: CASSSDRESNQPQHF
DNA: TGCGCCAGCAGCTCGGACAGGGAAAGCAATCAGCCCCAGCATTTT
J: TRBJ1-5
size: .
D: TRBD1
V: TRBV5-1

CDR3: CASSLQGAAGEQYF
DNA: TGTGCCAGCAGCTTACAGGGGGCGGCGGGCGAGCAGTACTTC
J: TRBJ2-7
size: .
D: TRBD1
V: TRBV7-2

CDR3: CASSLEIGEAFF
DNA: TGTGCCAGCAGCTTAGAGATCGGTGAAGCTTTCTTT
J: TRBJ1-1
size: .
D: .
V: TRBV11-2

CDR3: CATSSWTGNSPLHF
DNA: TGTGCCACCAGCTCCTGGACAGGGAATTCACCCCTCCACTTT
J: TRBJ1-6
size: .
D: TRBD1
V: TRBV15

CDR3: CASSLGQPQETQYF
DNA: TGTGCCAGCAGCTTAGGGCAACCTCAAGAGACCCAGTACTTC
J: TRBJ2-5
size: .
D: .
V: TRBV7-9

CDR3: CASSFVGRGAKNIQYF
DNA: TGTGCCAGCAGTTTCGTGGGTCGGGGGGCCAAAAACATTCAGTACTTC
J: TRBJ2-4
size: .
D: .
V: TRBV28

CDR3: CASSPSPGTGGRNEQFF
DNA: TGTGCCAGCAGCCCCAGCCCTGGGACAGGGGGCAGAAATGAGCAGTTCTTC
J: TRBJ2-1
size: .
D: TRBD1
V: TRBV3-1/TRBV3-2

CDR3: CASSLGRHSGNTIYF
DNA: TGCGCCAGCAGCTTGGGACGACACTCTGGAAACACCATATATTTT
J: TRBJ1-3
size: .
D: .
V: TRBV5-1

CDR3: CASSGPSGGTYEQYF
DNA: TGTGCCAGCAGTGGACCTAGCGGGGGGACCTACGAGCAGTACTTC
J: TRBJ2-7
size: .
D: TRBD2
V: TRBV2

CDR3: CASMGNSNQPQHF
DNA: TGTGCCAGCATGGGAAATAGCAATCAGCCCCAGCATTTT
J: TRBJ1-5
size: .
D: .
V: TRBV2

CDR3: CASGQLQSYEQYF
DNA: TGTGCCAGCGGACAGCTACAATCCTACGAGCAGTACTTC
J: TRBJ2-7
size: .
D: .
V: TRBV6-5

CDR3: CASSLFQGSGYTF
DNA: TGTGCCAGCAGTTTATTCCAGGGGAGTGGCTACACCTTC
J: TRBJ1-2
size: .
D: .
V: TRBV27

CDR3: CASSLLGSTDTQYF
DNA: TGTGCCAGCAGCCTACTAGGGAGCACAGATACGCAGTATTTT
J: TRBJ2-3
size: once
D: .
V: TRBV6-5

CDR3: CASSLMGQTGYTF
DNA: TGTGCCAGCAGCTTAATGGGACAGACTGGCTACACCTTC
J: TRBJ1-2
size: .
D: TRBD1
V: TRBV7-9

CDR3: CATSDDRGAAKNIQYF
DNA: TGTGCCACCAGTGACGACAGGGGGGCGGCCAAAAACATTCAGTACTTC
J: TRBJ2-4
size: few
D: TRBD1
V: TRBV24-1

CDR3: CATSDRTGSSYNEQFF
DNA: TGTGCCACCAGTGACCGGACAGGGAGCTCCTACAATGAGCAGTTCTTC
J: TRBJ2-1
size: .
D: TRBD1
V: TRBV24-1

CDR3: CASSQGAGGNQPQHF
DNA: TGTGCCAGCAGCCAAGGGGCAGGGGGCAATCAGCCCCAGCATTTT
J: TRBJ1-5
size: .
D: .
V: TRBV4-2

CDR3: CASSITWGYEQYF
DNA: TGTGCCAGTAGTATAACGTGGGGCTACGAGCAGTACTTC
J: TRBJ2-7
size: .
D: .
V: TRBV19

CDR3: CAGRGGANYGYTF
DNA: TGTGCCGGCAGAGGGGGAGCTAACTATGGCTACACCTTC
J: TRBJ1-2
size: .
D: .
V: TRBV12-3/TRBV12-4

CDR3: CASGLDTADTQYF
DNA: TGCGCCAGCGGCTTGGACACGGCAGATACGCAGTATTTT
J: TRBJ2-3
size: once
D: .
V: TRBV5-1

CDR3: CSASQRGGEKLFF
DNA: TGCAGTGCTAGTCAGCGGGGTGGAGAAAAACTGTTTTTT
J: TRBJ1-4
size: .
D: .
V: TRBV20-1

CDR3: CASSFGRDMNTEAFF
DNA: TGTGCCAGCAGCTTTGGACGGGACATGAACACTGAAGCTTTCTTT
J: TRBJ1-1
size: .
D: .
V: TRBV11-2

CDR3: CASSPLGGQGSSPLHF
DNA: TGTGCCAGCAGCCCCCTAGGGGGACAGGGATCCTCACCCCTCCACTTT
J: TRBJ1-6
size: .
D: TRBD1
V: TRBV5-6

CDR3: CASSSSSYEQYF
DNA: TGTGCCAGCAGCTCGAGTTCCTACGAGCAGTACTTC
J: TRBJ2-7
size: .
D: .
V: TRBV28

CDR3: CASSIAGGNNSPLHF
DNA: TGTGCCAGTAGTATTGCCGGAGGGAATAATTCACCCCTCCACTTT
J: TRBJ1-6
size: .
D: .
V: TRBV19

CDR3: CASSQSGGFDTF
DNA: TGCGCCAGCAGCCAATCAGGGGGGTTTGACACCTTC
J: TRBJ1-2
size: few
D: TRBD1
V: TRBV5-1

CDR3: CASSLDLGIHGYTF
DNA: TGTGCCAGCAGCTTAGATTTGGGGATCCATGGCTACACCTTC
J: TRBJ1-2
size: once
D: .
V: TRBV7-9

CDR3: CASSVAFAGELFF
DNA: TGTGCCAGCAGCGTAGCATTCGCCGGGGAGCTGTTTTTT
J: TRBJ2-2
size: .
D: .
V: TRBV9

CDR3: CASSENPGQEANEQFF
DNA: TGTGCCAGCAGCGAAAATCCGGGACAGGAGGCTAATGAGCAGTTCTTC
J: TRBJ2-1
size: .
D: TRBD1
V: TRBV4-2

CDR3: CASAGTDGYTF
DNA: TGTGCCAGCGCAGGGACGGATGGCTACACCTTC
J: TRBJ1-2
size: once
D: .
V: TRBV9

CDR3: CAISEKMVYGYTF
DNA: TGTGCCATCAGTGAGAAGATGGTATATGGCTACACCTTC
J: TRBJ1-2
size: .
D: .
V: TRBV10-3

CDR3: CASSGGSPYNEQFF
DNA: TGTGCCAGCAGTGGGGGATCTCCCTACAATGAGCAGTTCTTC
J: TRBJ2-1
size: .
D: .
V: TRBV25-1

CDR3: CASSLRDSGYEKLFF
DNA: TGTGCCAGCAGTCTCCGGGACAGTGGATATGAAAAACTGTTTTTT
J: TRBJ1-4
size: .
D: TRBD1
V: TRBV27

CDR3: CAISESGGIGNQPQHF
DNA: TGTGCCATCAGTGAGTCTGGGGGGATTGGTAATCAGCCCCAGCATTTT
J: TRBJ1-5
size: .
D: .
V: TRBV10-3

CDR3: CASNSAGEQYF
DNA: TGTGCCAGTAATTCGGCTGGCGAGCAGTACTTC
J: TRBJ2-7
size: .
D: .
V: TRBV19

CDR3: CASSFFPSTDTQYF
DNA: TGTGCCAGCAGTTTTTTCCCTAGCACAGATACGCAGTATTTT
J: TRBJ2-3
size: .
D: .
V: TRBV27

CDR3: CATSRDHPGAGSTDTQYF
DNA: TGTGCCACCAGCAGAGATCACCCGGGGGCAGGCAGCACAGATACGCAGTATTTT
J: TRBJ2-3
size: .
D: .
V: TRBV15

CDR3: CASSQALSTGGSYNSPLHF
DNA: TGTGCCAGCAGCCAAGCCCTCTCTACAGGGGGCTCCTATAATTCACCCCTCCACTTT
J: TRBJ1-6
size: .
D: TRBD1
V: TRBV14

CDR3: CASSSQGGRNEKLFF
DNA: TGTGCCAGCAGCTCACAGGGGGGACGGAATGAAAAACTGTTTTTT
J: TRBJ1-4
size: once
D: TRBD1
V: TRBV7-6

CDR3: CASSLGVNQPQHF
DNA: TGTGCCAGCAGCTTGGGAGTAAATCAGCCCCAGCATTTT
J: TRBJ1-5
size: .
D: .
V: TRBV5-8

CDR3: CASSQGQGFMNTEAFF
DNA: TGTGCCAGCAGCCAAGGGCAAGGGTTTATGAACACTGAAGCTTTCTTT
J: TRBJ1-1
size: once
D: .
V: TRBV14

CDR3: CASSESLGGKTQYF
DNA: TGCGCCAGCAGTGAGTCATTAGGGGGAAAGACCCAGTACTTC
J: TRBJ2-5
size: .
D: .
V: TRBV10-1

CDR3: CASSLGPGGGTEAFF
DNA: TGTGCCAGCAGCTTGGGACCAGGGGGTGGCACTGAAGCTTTCTTT
J: TRBJ1-1
size: few
D: TRBD1
V: TRBV5-6

CDR3: CASSLEGGQGAYGYTF
DNA: TGTGCCAGCAGCTTAGAAGGTGGGCAGGGGGCTTATGGCTACACCTTC
J: TRBJ1-2
size: .
D: TRBD1
V: TRBV11-2